Detailed here is one T cell receptor (beta chain). What this receptor recognizes is not known. The input lacks base qualities; no much larger clone sits a single base away. The data were obtained in a study of CD8 T cells in Susac syndrome (dated by TCRdb to between 2019 and 2020). In the study overall: Repertoire sequencing was used to test whether CD8+ T cell activation and differentiation in Susac syndrome was antigen driven. The clonality of the CD8+ T cell repertoire was compared across approximately 12 healthy donors, about 14 Susac syndrome patients and roughly 15 multiple sclerosis patients.

Peripheral blood CD8+ and CD4+ T cells from healthy donors, Susac syndrome patients and multiple sclerosis patients were profiled using high-throughput TCR beta sequencing. Treatment-naive patients with stable or active relapsing-remitting disease fulfilling revised McDonald criteria were used as multiple sclerosis controls. CD8+ TEMRA cells were enriched by FACS, while bulk CD8+ and CD4+ T cells were purified by magnetic negative isolation. Blood was drawn into EDTA tubes, processed within 24 hours, and PBMCs were isolated by density gradient centrifugation. PBMCs intended for TCR sequencing were frozen in liquid nitrogen and were later thawed in a 37 degrees C water bath. The sorted or isolated CD4+, CD8+ and CD8+ TEMRA cells reached a purity of at least 90%. Summary of the overall study and its limitations: The TCR sequencing and HLA analysis was acknowledged to have included a relatively small number of individuals.

RNA was extracted with the RNeasy kit and 0.5 to 1 ug was reverse transcribed using random hexamers. TCR beta CDR3 regions were amplified with the immunoSEQ multiplex PCR assay covering 54 Vbeta and 13 Jbeta segments. PCR amplification bias was corrected using a synthetic template baseline for primer optimization and computational correction. As for how the authors treated the data: Only productive sequences were kept, with reads annotated to V, D and J genes according to IMGT and analyzed in immunoSEQ Analyzer. Clonality was calculated as one minus the Shannon entropy normalized by log2 of the number of productive unique sequences. For each patient and control, public and private clones were evaluated within the 100 most prevalent clones. Susac-specific clones were defined as absent from healthy and MS cohorts, over a thousand published viral clones and other ImmuneACCESS disease sequences. TCRdb reanalyzed the raw reads on its own, using fastp at Q25 for trimming and MiXCR for clone calling, and kept in-frame beta chains. Here each entry gathers all rows of one CDR3 protein and keeps the most common genes and DNA. The V and J calls shown here were made by TCRdb, not taken from the authors' results. For this sample the table gives 330,000 or so distinct CDR3 sequences, of which roughly 85% were detected only once. The ten largest clones capture 0.21% of the sample.

The TCR was taken from a human donor with multiple sclerosis. Sequenced sample: CD8+ T cells from PBMCs.

The base sequence is TGCAGTGCTAGGTGGGGACTAGCGGAACGGGAGTACGAGCAGTACTTC. This gives the protein CSARWGLAEREYEQYF. This receptor chain uses TRBV20-1 and TRBJ2-7; 11 bases in the junction line up with TRBD2. The germline V gene (reference sequence) sets CDR1 to DFQATT and CDR2 to SNEGSKA. The CDR3 goes from the cysteine to the phenylalanine over 16 residues. Only the CDR3 DNA is retained, 48 bases long and in frame from the first base. Ends trimmed: V by 3 bases, J by 4 bases; bases unmatched to a gene: 11.